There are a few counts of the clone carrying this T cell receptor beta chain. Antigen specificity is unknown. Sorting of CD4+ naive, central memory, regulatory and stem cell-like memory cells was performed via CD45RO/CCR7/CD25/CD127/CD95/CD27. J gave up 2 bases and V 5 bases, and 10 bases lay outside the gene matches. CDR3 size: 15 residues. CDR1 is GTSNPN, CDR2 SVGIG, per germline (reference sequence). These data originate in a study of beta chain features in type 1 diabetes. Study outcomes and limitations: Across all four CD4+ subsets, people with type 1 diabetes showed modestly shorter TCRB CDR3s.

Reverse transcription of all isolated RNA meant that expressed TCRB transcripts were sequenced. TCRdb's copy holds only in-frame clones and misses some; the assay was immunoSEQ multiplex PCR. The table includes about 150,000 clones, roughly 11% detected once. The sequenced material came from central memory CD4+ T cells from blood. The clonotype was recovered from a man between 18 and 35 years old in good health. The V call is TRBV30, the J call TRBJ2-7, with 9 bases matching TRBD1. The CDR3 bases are TGTGCCTGGGGGGACAGGGCCGGACGGCCCTACGAGCAGTACTTC. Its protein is CAWGDRAGRPYEQYF.